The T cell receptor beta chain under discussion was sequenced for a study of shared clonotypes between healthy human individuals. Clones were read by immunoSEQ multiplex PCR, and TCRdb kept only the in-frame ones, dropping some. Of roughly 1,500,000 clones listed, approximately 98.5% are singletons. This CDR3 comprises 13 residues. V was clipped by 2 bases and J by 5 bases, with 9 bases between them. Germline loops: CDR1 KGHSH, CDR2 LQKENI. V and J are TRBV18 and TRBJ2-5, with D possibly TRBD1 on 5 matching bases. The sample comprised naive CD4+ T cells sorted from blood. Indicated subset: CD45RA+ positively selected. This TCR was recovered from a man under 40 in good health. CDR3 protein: CASSPGADETQYF. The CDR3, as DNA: TGTGCCAGCTCACCAGGGGCAGATGAGACCCAGTACTTC.